These T cell receptor beta chains were read from a single sample in a study of T cell responses to AZD1222 COVID-19 vaccine. The repertoire was sequenced with immunoSEQ multiplex PCR; TCRdb's copy has only in-frame clones and lacks some. The sample contains approximately 100,000 clones, 85% to 90% of which appear only once. The material was peripheral blood, obtained on day 0 of AZD1222 vaccination. The receptors here all came from an adult in good health. Each CDR3 is given with its conserved first and last residue. A D gene is named only where the DNA matches it firmly. Only some rows state a clone size, as once, few, many or a class for expanded clones.

J gene	V gene	D gene	clone size	CDR3 DNA	CDR3 protein
TRBJ1-1	TRBV7-8	.	.	TGTGCCAGCAGCTTGAGCGTCGGACGGACCCTCCCGACAGAAGCTTTCTTT	CASSLSVGRTLPTEAFF
TRBJ2-2	TRBV18	TRBD1	.	TGTGCCAGCTCACCACCGGGACAGGGACCTCCGAACACCGGGGAGCTGTTTTTT	CASSPPGQGPPNTGELFF
TRBJ2-3	TRBV6-1	TRBD2	.	TGTGCCAGCAGTGTGAAGCCGGGACTAAGCACAGATACGCAGTATTTT	CASSVKPGLSTDTQYF
TRBJ1-1	TRBV20-1	TRBD1	.	TGCAGTGCTAGTGGCTGGGCGACAGGGGGAGGGACTGAAGCTTTCTTT	CSASGWATGGGTEAFF
TRBJ2-1	TRBV2	.	.	TGTGCCAGCAGTGACCCCGGAACCTACAATGAGCAGTTCTTC	CASSDPGTYNEQFF
TRBJ1-6	TRBV24-1	.	.	TGTGCCACCTCATCCGGGAGCGATAATTCACCCCTCCACTTT	CATSSGSDNSPLHF
TRBJ1-3	TRBV5-4	TRBD1	.	TGTGCCAGCAGCTTACAGGGGGTTATCAACACCATATATTTT	CASSLQGVINTIYF
TRBJ2-2	TRBV15	TRBD1	.	TGTGCCACCAGCAGAGACAGGGGGCGGACCGGGGAGCTGTTTTTT	CATSRDRGRTGELFF
TRBJ1-1	TRBV5-1	.	.	TGCGCCAGCAGCTTGGCCTATTGGGCCGGGTTTAACACTGAAGCTTTCTTT	CASSLAYWAGFNTEAFF
TRBJ2-1	TRBV3-1/TRBV3-2	TRBD2	once	TGTGCCAGCAGTTTAGCGGGAGGGTACAATGAGCAGTTCTTC	CASSLAGGYNEQFF
TRBJ2-1	TRBV10-3	.	.	TGTGCCATCAGTGAGGGCAATGAGCAGTTCTTC	CAISEGNEQFF
TRBJ2-6	TRBV27	TRBD1	.	TGTGCCAGCAGCCTAAGGGGACAGGGGGGTTCTGGGGCCAACGTCCTGACTTTC	CASSLRGQGGSGANVLTF
TRBJ2-1	TRBV7-8	.	.	TGTGCCAGCAGCTACCCCCGGGACTGGCCCTCCAATGAGCAGTTCTTC	CASSYPRDWPSNEQFF
TRBJ2-5	TRBV29-1	.	.	TGCAGCGCCAGGGGGGCAGGGCAAGAGACCCAGTACTTC	CSARGAGQETQYF
TRBJ2-7	TRBV6-1	.	.	TGTGCCAGCAGTGAAGGGCAGGGATGGACCTACGAGCAGTACTTC	CASSEGQGWTYEQYF
TRBJ1-4	TRBV28	.	.	TGTGCCAGCAGCTCCGGCGGTAGCTCAGGTCGGGAAAAACTGTTTTTT	CASSSGGSSGREKLFF
TRBJ1-5	TRBV5-5	.	.	TGTGCCAGCAGCTTGTCCGGGGAGGGCCAGCCCCAGCATTTT	CASSLSGEGQPQHF
TRBJ2-5	TRBV6-2/TRBV6-3	.	.	TGTGCCAGCAGTTACCTCGGGACCCAGTACTTC	CASSYLGTQYF
TRBJ2-3	TRBV27	TRBD2	.	TGTGCCAGCAGTTTATCGGGCGGGAGGATAAGGGGAGATACGCAGTATTTT	CASSLSGGRIRGDTQYF
TRBJ1-2	TRBV28	.	.	TGTGCCAGCAGCAAAGAACCTAACTATGGCTACACCTTC	CASSKEPNYGYTF
TRBJ2-5	TRBV6-6	TRBD2	.	TGTGCCAGCTGCCTAGCGGGGGACTACCAAGAGACCCAGTACTTC	CASCLAGDYQETQYF
TRBJ1-2	TRBV30	TRBD1	.	TGTGCCTGGAGTGTACATTCGGGCAGGGGGCCTAACTATGGCTACACCTTC	CAWSVHSGRGPNYGYTF
TRBJ1-4	TRBV6-5	TRBD1	.	TGTGCCAGCAGAGCAGGGGGGAATGAAAAACTGTTTTTT	CASRAGGNEKLFF
TRBJ1-3	TRBV18	.	.	TGTGCCAGCTCACCCCTGACAGGACTACTCTCTGGAAACACCATATATTTT	CASSPLTGLLSGNTIYF
TRBJ1-4	TRBV4-2	TRBD1	.	TGTGCCAGCAGCCAATCCCCCCCCGGAGGGGGCTATGAAAAACTGTTTTTT	CASSQSPPGGGYEKLFF
TRBJ2-5	TRBV29-1	.	.	TGCAGCGTAGGGGGTGGGCAAGAGACCCAGTACTTC	CSVGGGQETQYF
TRBJ1-4	TRBV7-9	.	.	TGTGCCAGCAGCTCCGGGATCACCCTCGGGAAACTGTTTTTT	CASSSGITLGKLFF
TRBJ2-1	TRBV10-1	TRBD2	.	TGCGCCAGCAGTGAGGGACTAGCAACCTACAATGAGCAGTTCTTC	CASSEGLATYNEQFF
TRBJ1-5	TRBV29-1	.	.	TGCAGCATCGGTCAGAATCAGCCCCAGCATTTT	CSIGQNQPQHF
TRBJ2-1	TRBV3-1/TRBV3-2	TRBD2	.	TGTGCCAGCAGCCGAGGACTAGCGGGAGGCTCCTCCTACAATGAGCAGTTCTTC	CASSRGLAGGSSYNEQFF
TRBJ1-3	TRBV2	.	.	TGTGCCAGCAGTGGGGGGTACTCTGGAAACACCATATATTTT	CASSGGYSGNTIYF
TRBJ1-4	TRBV5-6	.	.	TGTGCCAGCAGCTTGAATGAAAAACTGTTTTTT	CASSLNEKLFF
TRBJ2-3	TRBV7-9	TRBD1	.	TGTGCCAGCAGCTTAATAGCACCCGGGACAGGGGGTTTAGATACGCAGTATTTT	CASSLIAPGTGGLDTQYF
TRBJ1-6	TRBV27	.	.	TGTGCCAGCAGTTTGGGGACAAATTATTCACCCCTCCACTTT	CASSLGTNYSPLHF
TRBJ1-2	TRBV5-4	.	.	TGTGCCAGCAGCCCGGACAAAAACTATGGCTACACCTTC	CASSPDKNYGYTF